This TCR beta chain came from a study of blood T cell repertoires in COVID-19. For the study at large: Material from acute and convalescent COVID-19 was sourced from the United States, Italy and Spain.

The length of the CDR3 is 17 residues. With 2 bases removed from V and 3 bases from J, the gap between germline ends came to 16 bases. Germline V gene data show CDR1 as MNHEY and CDR2 as SVGEGT. Produced via immunoSEQ multiplex PCR; TCRdb's table is partial and in-frame only. The sample includes 300,000 to 400,000 clones, roughly 89% of them seen just once. This sequence originates from a woman between 18 and 29 years old who had recovered from COVID-19. The gene calls are TRBV6-2 or TRBV6-3 and TRBJ2-2; possible D gene TRBD1, 6 bases. Sequenced input: peripheral blood. CDR3 amino acids: CASSYGLGQTYTGELFF. The DNA of the CDR3 is TGTGCCAGCAGTTACGGCCTAGGACAGACATACACCGGGGAGCTGTTTTTT.